This T cell receptor beta chain was sequenced during a study of shared clonotypes between healthy human individuals. The study's findings and limits: In having few donors, the study represented limited genetic and exposure-history diversity.

Ten immunoSEQ deep assay plates were used to sequence the DNA of unsorted PBMCs. In the original workflow: Filtering differed, since immunoSEQ gave only junction sequences and no quality scores. The repertoire was sequenced with immunoSEQ multiplex PCR; TCRdb's copy has only in-frame clones and lacks some. That table supplies the V and J calls and clone size; D and trimming were determined from the DNA. The table includes approximately 440,000 clones, roughly 80% detected once. The CDR3 spans 18 residues. Looked up from germline, CDR1 is SGHNT and CDR2 is YENEEA. Turning to this clone: The antigen is not known.

This receptor was obtained from a woman aged 40 to 50 in good health. Some clones in this sample may be carry-over from other donors' samples. The chain couples TRBV11-3 to TRBJ2-7, with 16 positions matching TRBD2. Material: PBMCs. The CDR3 DNA is TGTGTCACCGGGAGGGGACTAGCGGGAGGGCCCTACCCCTACGAGCAGTACTTC. Translation gives CVTGRGLAGGPYPYEQYF.